Following are 20 T cell receptor beta chains from one sample sequenced in a study of blood T cells in healthy people across ages. The second PCR ran about 6 to 12 cycles with a sample-barcoded 5' primer and J-beta primers. TCRdb re-called the 5' RACE reads with MiXCR, one entry per CDR3 protein. The table has hundreds of thousands of distinct CDR3 sequences, roughly 43% seen once; the top ten hold 20% to 25%. Source material: blood. The origin of the receptors is a woman aged 60-75 years in good health.

The chain has TRBV7-2 and TRBJ1-1; D unresolved. The CDR3 extends over 14 amino acids. V dropped 5 bases and J dropped 4 bases, with 14 bases sitting between them. The germline CDR1 and CDR2 sequences are SGHTA and FQGNSA. For the CDR3, the DNA is TGTGCCAGCAGCCCGGCGGGCAGGAGCACTGAAGCTTTCTTT. Translated, it gives CASSPAGRSTEAFF.

V and J are TRBV7-3 and TRBJ1-1; 7 bases map to TRBD1. Germline loops: CDR1 SGHTA, CDR2 FQGTGA. The trim removed 5 bases at V and 5 bases at J, leaving 8 bases unmatched. This CDR3 region has 14 residues. For the CDR3, the DNA is TGTGCCAGCAGCCCTTCCCAGGGGGAAACTGAAGCTTTCTTT. The encoded protein is CASSPSQGETEAFF.

This clonotype was recorded a few times. The CDR3, as DNA: TGTGCCAGCAGTGAAGTTGGGTTGGAGCGTTCCCCCCATGAGCAGTTCTTC. It encodes CASSEVGLERSPHEQFF. The J gene is TRBJ2-1, the V gene TRBV2, with D unclear. The V end lost 1 base, the J end lost 8 bases, and 21 bases lay between the germline ends. This CDR3 is 17 amino acids long. Germline CDR1 reads SNHLY; CDR2 reads FYNNEI.

In its sample, this clonotype was seen a few times. This chain links TRBV24-1 with TRBJ2-1; tentative D call: TRBD1 (5 bases). The CDR3 length is 14 residues. Germline V CDR1 and CDR2: KGHDR, SFDVKD. V was cut by 3 bases and J by 3 bases, with 8 bases left in between. The CDR3 DNA sequence: TGTGCCACCAGTGATGGGGCCATCTACAATGAGCAGTTCTTC. It codes for CATSDGAIYNEQFF.

The rearrangement joins TRBV20-1 to TRBJ2-3; a possible D gene is TRBD1 (6 bases). The V gene's germline CDR1 is DFQATT and CDR2 SNEGSKA (reference sequence). The V end was cut by 5 bases, the J end by 4 bases, with 19 bases between. This CDR3 has 15 amino acids. CDR3 DNA: TGCAGTGCTGGGGCAGGGGTAAGAGGAGCAGATACGCAGTATTTT. Protein: CSAGAGVRGADTQYF.

This clonotype was recorded a few times. The V call is TRBV3-1, the J call TRBJ2-1, with 11 bases aligning to TRBD2. With V trimmed by 0 bases and J by 11 bases, 6 bases remained unmatched. Germline V lookup: CDR1 LGHDT, CDR2 YNNKEL (reference sequence). The CDR3 length is 15 residues. The CDR3, as DNA: TGTGCCAGCAGCCAAGATGCGACTAGCGGGAATAAGCAGTTCTTC. Amino acids: CASSQDATSGNKQFF.

V usage is TRBV9 and J usage is TRBJ2-1, with D possibly being TRBD2 (5 bases). The CDR3 is made up of 13 amino acids. Germline-derived CDR1 and CDR2 are SGDLS and YYNGEE. The V gene lost 0 bases and the J gene lost 9 bases, with 10 bases spanning the gap. CDR3 in DNA: TGTGCCAGCAGCGTAGAATGGACTTCTGAGCAGTTCTTC. It is translated as CASSVEWTSEQFF.

This chain uses TRBV30 with TRBJ2-5; TRBD1 or TRBD2 may be the D gene (5 bases each). Near its end, the DNA agrees better with TRBJ2-7, so the J call may be wrong. In germline, CDR1 is GTSNPN, CDR2 SVGIG (reference sequence). There are 12 residues in the CDR3. The CDR3 loop reads CAWSSTGREQYF. CDR3 nucleotide sequence: TGTGCCTGGAGTTCCACGGGGCGCGAGCAGTACTTC.

The chain has TRBV28 and TRBJ2-4; D possibly matches TRBD1 or TRBD2 (5 bases each). The V end was cut by 6 bases, the J end by 1 base, with 13 bases between. Germline-derived CDR1 and CDR2 are MDHEN and SYDVKM. The CDR3 is made up of 15 amino acids. The CDR3 sequence is CASRPSRGAKNIQYF. The CDR3 nucleotides are TGTGCCAGCAGGCCCTCGAGGGGTGCCAAAAACATTCAGTACTTC.

The chain has TRBV27 and TRBJ2-3; the match to TRBD1 covers 7 bases. The CDR3 spans 14 residues. Unmatched junction bases numbered 11, after V lost 8 bases and J lost 6 bases. The germline gives CDR1 MNHEY, CDR2 SMNVEV (reference sequence). The CDR3 loop is CASGPGTARDTQYF. DNA for the CDR3: TGTGCCAGCGGTCCCGGGACAGCGAGGGATACGCAGTATTTT.

This clonotype was seen a few times. The rearrangement links TRBV9 to TRBJ1-2; TRBD1 agrees at 9 bases. The V segment lost 0 bases and the J segment 4 bases; nucleotides outside the gene matches: 7. Germline V gene lookup returns CDR1 SGDLS and CDR2 YYNGEE. This CDR3 contains 16 residues. CDR3 sequence (DNA): TGTGCCAGCAGCGTAGCCGGGACAGGGCACCCCTATGGCTACACCTTC. This codes for CASSVAGTGHPYGYTF.

This clonotype was detected only a few times. V and J are TRBV3-1 and TRBJ2-5; D is possibly TRBD1 or TRBD2 (5 bases each). With 4 bases removed from V and 5 bases from J, the gap between germline ends came to 17 bases. Germline CDR1 LGHDT, CDR2 YNNKEL (reference sequence). This CDR3 has 15 amino acids. The CDR3 reads CASSPPGRTRETQYF. The CDR3 DNA is TGTGCCAGCAGCCCCCCGGGACGGACAAGGGAGACCCAGTACTTC.

This clonotype was counted a few times. The chain links TRBV7-3 to TRBJ2-1; maybe TRBD2 (5 bases). The germline V gene encodes CDR1 SGHTA and CDR2 FQGTGA. V was clipped by 1 base and J by 6 bases, with 13 bases between them. The CDR3 consists of 15 residues. Here the CDR3 DNA reads TGTGCCAGCAGCTTAAGTCTGCTAGCAGTCAATGAGCAGTTCTTC. Its protein product is CASSLSLLAVNEQFF.

In this sample, this clonotype turned up many times. The DNA for the CDR3 is TGCAGTGCTAGAGAGAGTAACAGGGTCAATCAGCCCCAGCATTTT. Protein sequence: CSARESNRVNQPQHF. The V call is TRBV20-1, the J call TRBJ1-5; weak D call: TRBD1 (6 bases). V was cut by 0 bases and J by 3 bases, with 12 bases left in between. CDR1 is DFQATT, CDR2 SNEGSKA, per germline (reference sequence). CDR3 size: 15 residues.

The V gene is TRBV2, the J gene TRBJ2-7; 8 bases are a match to TRBD1. The tail of the sequence fits TRBJ2-4 better, so the J call may be wrong. The CDR3 has 15 residues. From germline, CDR1 is SNHLY and CDR2 FYNNEI. The CDR3 sequence is CASVGTGRAKNIQYF. The DNA of the CDR3 is TGTGCCAGCGTTGGGACAGGCCGAGCCAAAAACATTCAGTACTTC.

This chain joins TRBV12-3 or TRBV12-4 and TRBJ2-1; D remains ambiguous. With 4 bases removed from V and 2 bases from J, the gap between germline ends came to 9 bases. The CDR3 consists of 14 residues. The CDR3 DNA follows: TGTGCCAGCAGTTCCGGGCCGGCCTACAATGAGCAGTTCTTC. Translation gives CASSSGPAYNEQFF.

The chain combines TRBV2 with TRBJ2-7, with D possibly matching TRBD2 (5 bases). The V and J ends lost 6 bases and 5 bases respectively, with 17 bases between them. Looked up from germline, CDR1 is SNHLY and CDR2 is FYNNEI. The CDR3 extends over 14 amino acids. The CDR3 protein is CASRRATGNDEQYF. The CDR3 nucleotides read TGTGCCAGCAGAAGAGCTACGGGGAACGACGAGCAGTACTTC.

As concerns this clonotype: One end of the junction does not line up with germline, which may come from a read error. The rearrangement joins TRBV7-2 to TRBJ1-2; TRBD1 matches 7 bases. This CDR3 is 14 amino acids long. CDR1 is SGHTA, CDR2 FQGNSA, per germline. This chain's CDR3 is CASSLASTGYGCTF. Here the CDR3 DNA reads TGTGCCAGCAGCTTAGCATCGACAGGGTATGGCTGCACCTTC.

A few counts support this clonotype. The chain joins TRBV2 to TRBJ2-1; no definite D call. V was clipped by 8 bases and J by 7 bases, with 6 bases between them. Germline CDR1 and CDR2: SNHLY and FYNNEI. The CDR3 consists of 10 residues. In nucleotides, the CDR3 is TGTGCCAGCTTTTCGAATGAGCAGTTCTTC. This translates into CASFSNEQFF.

There are a few counts of this clonotype. The chain couples TRBV4-2 to TRBJ2-1; 10 bases are shared with TRBD2. The CDR3 loop spans 19 amino acids. In germline, CDR1 is LGHNA, CDR2 YNFKEQ. The trim removed 1 base at V and 7 bases at J, leaving 16 bases unmatched. CDR3 residues: CASSQALLSTSGRRNEQFF. As DNA, the CDR3 is TGTGCCAGCAGCCAAGCTCTGCTTTCGACTAGCGGGCGCCGGAATGAGCAGTTCTTC.